This T cell receptor beta chain was recorded in a study of blood T cell repertoires in COVID-19. Study summary: Sources were T cells, B-cell-depleted T cells, or PBMCs; the material itself was cDNA or gDNA.

Ages ranged from about 18 to 89 years, with residence in fewer than 25 US areas. Grouping used clinical history reported by participants in a survey and questionnaire. Symptom resolution, clearance, or two negative PCRs marked the recovered donors of Cohort 3. The CDR3 consists of 13 residues. V was shortened by 3 bases and J by 7 bases, with 9 bases between the two germline ends. Per the germline V gene, CDR1 is ENHRY and CDR2 is SYGVKD. Measured with immunoSEQ multiplex PCR; TCRdb has only the in-frame clones, and not every one. The data contain around 180,000 clones, around 88% of them singletons. The clonotype was recovered from a woman under 40 who had recovered from COVID-19. Sequenced input: PBMCs or T cells enriched from blood (not recorded which). The gene calls are TRBV10-3 and TRBJ1-4; D remains ambiguous. The CDR3 sequence is CAISDKSGEKLFF. CDR3 nucleotides: TGTGCCATCAGTGACAAGAGCGGTGAAAAACTGTTTTTT.